This T cell receptor (beta chain) emerged from a study of T cell changes during pregnancy in multiple sclerosis. Produced via immunoSEQ multiplex PCR; TCRdb's table is partial and in-frame only. In the table there are under 80,000 clones, around 90% of which are singletons. Germline-derived CDR1 and CDR2 are KGHSH and LQKENI. The germline V and J ends were trimmed by 3 bases and 3 bases, with 16 bases remaining between them. The CDR3 is 16 residues long. This chain uses TRBV18 with TRBJ2-3; D remains unclear. This clonotype was sampled from a female donor in good health, enrolled as a control in a pregnancy study. Sequencing was performed on peripheral blood, taken after pregnancy. The CDR3 region has the DNA TGTGCCAGCTCACCCTCTAGAAATCCTATTACAGATACGCAGTATTTT. Protein sequence: CASSPSRNPITDTQYF.